The 27 T cell receptor beta chains below all came from one sample that was sequenced in a study of beta chain features in type 1 diabetes. Every isolated RNA sample was fully reverse transcribed, so sequencing captured expressed TCRB transcripts. The data were produced by immunoSEQ multiplex PCR, yet TCRdb's version contains in-frame clones alone and is incomplete. The sample lists fewer than 650,000 clones; roughly a sixth were seen once. The source material was naive CD4+ T cells from blood. Receptors were obtained from a young man in good health.

V gene TRBV19 combines with J gene TRBJ2-5, with D uncertain. The V and J ends lost 1 base and 2 bases respectively, with 11 bases between them. The CDR3 is made up of 15 amino acids. The germline V gene encodes CDR1 LNHDA and CDR2 SQIVND (reference sequence). The CDR3 DNA reads TGTGCCAGTAGTATAGTCCGCGGTAAACAAGAGACCCAGTACTTC. Protein: CASSIVRGKQETQYF.

On this clone itself: A read error may account for a junction end that differs from germline. The chain is built from TRBV7-7 and TRBJ1-4, with 7 bases that match TRBD1. CDR1 is SSHAT and CDR2 is FNYEAQ in the germline V gene (reference sequence). CDR3 length: 14 residues. The CDR3 nucleotides read TGTGCTAGCAGCTTAGCCGAAGGGGGCGGAAAACTGTTTTTT. Amino acids: CASSLAEGGGKLFF.

The V and J genes are TRBV19 and TRBJ1-2, with 11 nucleotides matching TRBD1. The CDR3 is 13 residues long. The V segment lost 8 bases and the J segment 5 bases; nucleotides outside the gene matches: 4. Germline V CDR1 and CDR2: LNHDA, SQIVND (reference sequence). The CDR3 reads CASSDRGLYGYTF. CDR3 DNA sequence: TGTGCCAGTTCGGACAGGGGGCTTTATGGCTACACCTTC. The entire variable domain, with the rest obtained from reference TRBV19 and TRBJ1-2, is as follows: DGGITQSPKYLFRKEGQNVTLSCEQNLNHDAMYWYRQDPGQGLRLIYYSQIVNDFQKGDIAEGYSVSREKKESFPLTVTSAQKNPTAFYLCASSDRGLYGYTFGSGTRLTVV.

The chain is built from TRBV7-2 and TRBJ1-1; D gene ambiguous. The CDR3 has 14 residues. Per germline, CDR1 SGHTA and CDR2 FQGNSA. Deletions cut 2 bases from V and 1 base from J, with 8 bases between. The CDR3 DNA follows: TGTGCCAGCAGCTTACTGGGAGGGAACACTGAAGCTTTCTTT. This codes for CASSLLGGNTEAFF.

DNA of the CDR3: TGTGCCAGCAGCTTAGTAGCGGGAGGGCAAGATACGCAGTATTTT. This sequence encodes CASSLVAGGQDTQYF. The J gene is TRBJ2-3, the V gene TRBV7-7, with 11 nucleotides matching TRBD2. Germline values: CDR1 SSHAT, CDR2 FNYEAQ (reference sequence). Germline trimming cut 1 base from V and 5 bases from J; bases unmatched to any gene: 2. The CDR3 spans 15 residues.

The V and J genes are TRBV10-3 and TRBJ2-3; 14 nucleotides align to TRBD2. The V segment lost 5 bases and the J segment 3 bases; nucleotides outside the gene matches: 7. The germline gives CDR1 ENHRY, CDR2 SYGVKD. The CDR3 extends over 17 amino acids. CDR3 protein: CAISSRGTSGRTDTQYF. The CDR3 bases are TGTGCCATCAGTTCGAGGGGGACTAGCGGGAGAACAGATACGCAGTATTTT.

This clone was counted between two and nine times. This rearrangement joins TRBV6-5 to TRBJ2-7; TRBD1 aligns across 8 bases. The V gene end was trimmed by 6 bases and the J gene end by 4 bases; junction bases not matched to a gene: 8. Per germline, CDR1 MNHEY and CDR2 SVGAGI. This CDR3 region has 14 residues. The CDR3 protein is CASRPTGGKYEQYF. The DNA for the CDR3 is TGTGCCAGCAGGCCTACAGGGGGAAAATACGAGCAGTACTTC.

This clone occurred a few times. The chain links TRBV9 to TRBJ1-2; tentatively, D is TRBD1 (6 bases). CDR3 length equals 17 residues. CDR1 is SGDLS and CDR2 is YYNGEE in the germline V gene. The ends were cut back, 0 bases at V and 2 bases at J, with 17 bases in the middle. CDR3 nucleotides: TGTGCCAGCAGCGTAGAGGGCAGGGGACAAGCGAACTATGGCTACACCTTC. Translation gives CASSVEGRGQANYGYTF.

In nucleotides, the CDR3 is TGTGCCAGCAGTCCCGGGACTTATAGGAGCTACACCTTC. It codes for CASSPGTYRSYTF. The rearrangement uses TRBV27 and TRBJ1-2, with D maybe TRBD1 (5 bases). From germline, CDR1 is MNHEY and CDR2 SMNVEV (reference sequence). This CDR3 has 13 residues. Trimming removed 5 bases from V and 9 bases from J, with 16 bases in between.

The chain links TRBV19 to TRBJ1-1, with 8 positions matching TRBD1. V was pared by 6 bases and J by 5 bases, with 5 bases of the junction left unmatched. Germline loops: CDR1 LNHDA, CDR2 SQIVND (reference sequence). The CDR3 is 13 amino acids. CDR3 nucleotide sequence: TGTGCCAGTAGCCGGACAGGGCGAACTGAAGCTTTCTTT. Translation: CASSRTGRTEAFF.

This clone has just a few counts. This chain connects TRBV7-2 to TRBJ1-1, with D maybe TRBD1 (5 bases). The CDR3 loop spans 15 amino acids. V dropped 1 base and J dropped 1 base, with 10 bases sitting between them. Per the germline V gene, CDR1 is SGHTA and CDR2 is FQGNSA. In DNA, the CDR3 is TGTGCCAGCAGCTTAGTCGGGGGGACGAACACTGAAGCTTTCTTT. Protein: CASSLVGGTNTEAFF. The full variable domain, with the rest looked up from reference TRBV7-2 and TRBJ1-1, is GAGVSQSPSNKVTEKGKDVELRCDPISGHTALYWYRQSLGQGLEFLIYFQGNSAPDKSGLPSDRFSAERTGGSVSTLTIQRTQQEDSAVYLCASSLVGGTNTEAFFGQGTRLTVV.

The chain links TRBV5-4 to TRBJ2-7; 11 bases map to TRBD2. Germline CDR1 SGHNT, CDR2 YYREEE (reference sequence). The V gene end was trimmed by 3 bases and the J gene end by 2 bases; junction bases not matched to a gene: 4. The CDR3 runs to 15 residues. CDR3 nucleotide sequence: TGTGCCAGCAGCTCTCGACTAGCGGGAACCTACGAGCAGTACTTC. Translation gives CASSSRLAGTYEQYF.

This chain links TRBV7-7 with TRBJ2-2, with D hard to call. CDR1 SSHAT and CDR2 FNYEAQ come from the germline V gene (reference sequence). The ends were cut back, 6 bases at V and 1 base at J, with 15 bases in the middle. The CDR3 is 16 residues long. Here the CDR3 reads CASRIRMVENTGELFF. The CDR3 DNA is TGTGCCAGCAGGATAAGGATGGTGGAGAACACCGGGGAGCTGTTTTTT.

This clone was seen a handful of times. This chain uses TRBV6-6 with TRBJ2-5; D remains ambiguous. The V and J ends lost 2 bases and 5 bases respectively, with 12 bases between them. Germline CDR1 reads MNHNY; CDR2 reads SVGAGI (reference sequence). The CDR3 runs 14 residues. The CDR3 nucleotides read TGTGCCAGCAGTTACACCGACCTTCGGGAGACCCAGTACTTC. Encoded protein: CASSYTDLRETQYF.

This clone has only a few counts. The chain uses TRBV14 and TRBJ2-1, with 14 bases that match TRBD2. The CDR3 totals 17 residues. Germline CDR1 is SGHDN and CDR2 is FVKESK. With V trimmed by 4 bases and J by 2 bases, 4 bases remained unmatched. The CDR3 sequence: CASSLGLAGVPYNEQFF. In nucleotides, the CDR3 is TGTGCCAGCAGCCTGGGACTAGCGGGAGTGCCCTACAATGAGCAGTTCTTC.

This clone was recorded a few times. This chain links TRBV18 with TRBJ2-1; possibly TRBD1 or TRBD2 for D (6 bases each). Germline assignment: CDR1 KGHSH and CDR2 LQKENI. The V gene lost 6 bases and the J gene lost 7 bases, with 16 bases spanning the gap. The CDR3 is 14 amino acids. This CDR3 is CASSPDRGANEQFF. The CDR3 DNA is TGTGCCAGCTCTCCGGATAGGGGGGCGAATGAGCAGTTCTTC.

This clone was picked up a small number of times. This chain joins TRBV27 and TRBJ1-1; D perhaps matches TRBD1 (5 bases). Deletions cut 2 bases from V and 0 bases from J, with 10 bases between. This CDR3 spans 15 amino acids. Germline V gene sequence: CDR1 MNHEY, CDR2 SMNVEV (reference sequence). CDR3 DNA: TGTGCCAGCAGTTTAAGAAGGGACTTGAACACTGAAGCTTTCTTT. Its translation: CASSLRRDLNTEAFF.

The rearrangement links TRBV7-9 to TRBJ2-4; 11 bases fit TRBD1. The V gene's germline CDR1 is SEHNR and CDR2 FQNEAQ (reference sequence). CDR3 length: 16 residues. Losses at the gene ends were 1 base for V and 4 bases for J; bases not matched to a gene: 3. CDR3 amino acids: CASSLGTGGSKNIQYF. In nucleotides, the CDR3 is TGTGCCAGCAGCTTAGGGACAGGGGGCAGTAAAAACATTCAGTACTTC.

The rearrangement links TRBV5-1 to TRBJ2-2; D may match TRBD1 or TRBD2 (5 bases each). Germline loops: CDR1 SGHRS, CDR2 YFSETQ. This CDR3 is 15 amino acids long. V shed 0 bases and J shed 6 bases, with 12 bases lying between them. The CDR3 DNA reads as TGCGCCAGCAGCTTGGATCTGAGGGGATCCGGGGAGCTGTTTTTT. It is translated as CASSLDLRGSGELFF.

This chain joins TRBV7-9 and TRBJ1-5; 10 bases agree with TRBD1. Germline assignment: CDR1 SEHNR and CDR2 FQNEAQ (reference sequence). The V and J ends lost 5 bases and 9 bases, in that order; junction bases with no gene match: 4. The CDR3 extends over 13 amino acids. CDR3 coding DNA: TGTGCCAGCAGCCACCGGGACAGGGGGCCCCAGCATTTT. Its protein is CASSHRDRGPQHF.

V usage is TRBV29-1 and J usage is TRBJ2-5; perhaps TRBD1 as D (5 bases). Germline loops: CDR1 SQVTM, CDR2 ANQGSEA. Trimming removed 2 bases at V and 1 base at J, with 8 bases between. The CDR3 runs to 13 residues. The chain's CDR3 is CSVERGSQETQYF. DNA of the CDR3: TGCAGCGTTGAAAGGGGCAGCCAAGAGACCCAGTACTTC.

J is TRBJ2-1 and V is TRBV6-1; 13 nucleotides match TRBD2. V gave up 2 bases and J gave up 7 bases; unmatched junction bases: 8. This CDR3 has 17 residues. Germline V gene lookup returns CDR1 MNHNS and CDR2 SASEGT. The CDR3 DNA is TGTGCCAGCAGTGAATCCGGACTAGCGGGAGCGAGGAATGAGCAGTTCTTC. This encodes CASSESGLAGARNEQFF.

This clone has more than one count but fewer than ten. Distinct nucleotide sequences in the sample also encode this CDR3. This chain uses TRBV7-2 with TRBJ2-1; D ambiguous. With 2 bases removed from V and 7 bases from J, the gap between germline ends came to 9 bases. Germline lookup yields CDR1 SGHTA and CDR2 FQGNSA. This CDR3 contains 13 residues. CDR3 region: CASSLSRDNEQFF. The CDR3 DNA reads TGTGCCAGCAGCTTAAGCCGTGATAATGAGCAGTTCTTC. Combining the CDR3 with reference TRBV7-2 and TRBJ2-1 gives the whole variable domain GAGVSQSPSNKVTEKGKDVELRCDPISGHTALYWYRQSLGQGLEFLIYFQGNSAPDKSGLPSDRFSAERTGGSVSTLTIQRTQQEDSAVYLCASSLSRDNEQFFGPGTRLTVL.

The chain links TRBV5-4 to TRBJ1-2, with no clear D. Germline V gives CDR1 SGHNT, CDR2 YYREEE (reference sequence). The CDR3 is 15 residues long. V lost 1 base, J lost 4 bases, and 14 bases lay in between. The CDR3 loop is CASSLRALEVYGYTF. CDR3 DNA sequence: TGTGCCAGCAGCTTGCGGGCCCTCGAGGTCTATGGCTACACCTTC. Full variable domain (outside the CDR3, taken from reference TRBV5-4 and TRBJ1-2): ETGVTQSPTHLIKTRGQQVTLRCSSQSGHNTVSWYQQALGQGPQFIFQYYREEENGRGNFPPRFSGLQFPNYSSELNVNALELDDSALYLCASSLRALEVYGYTFGSGTRLTVV.

This clone was recorded a few times. V usage is TRBV7-2 and J usage is TRBJ2-4; the D gene is possibly TRBD1 (7 bases). The germline V and J ends were trimmed by 6 bases and 4 bases, with 16 bases remaining between them. This CDR3 comprises 15 residues. CDR1 and CDR2 (germline): SGHTA, FQGNSA. The CDR3 here is CASRDPAGQKNIQYF. Written as DNA, the CDR3 is TGTGCCAGCAGGGATCCTGCGGGACAGAAAAACATTCAGTACTTC. Filled out from reference TRBV7-2 and TRBJ2-4, the complete variable domain reads GAGVSQSPSNKVTEKGKDVELRCDPISGHTALYWYRQSLGQGLEFLIYFQGNSAPDKSGLPSDRFSAERTGGSVSTLTIQRTQQEDSAVYLCASRDPAGQKNIQYFGAGTRLSVL.

The V call is TRBV5-1, the J call TRBJ2-5; TRBD2 aligns across 9 bases. The CDR3 consists of 14 residues. The ends lost 0 bases at V and 10 bases at J; junction bases unmatched: 7. Germline values: CDR1 SGHRS, CDR2 YFSETQ. This chain's CDR3 is CASSLGTSAGDQYF. DNA of the CDR3: TGCGCCAGCAGCTTGGGGACTAGCGCCGGAGACCAGTACTTC.

This clone came up a few times. V usage is TRBV6-6 and J usage is TRBJ2-5, with TRBD2 as a possible D gene (5 bases). This CDR3 is 15 amino acids long. From germline, CDR1 is MNHNY and CDR2 SVGAGI (reference sequence). V lost 2 bases, J lost 1 base, and 11 bases lay in between. CDR3 in DNA: TGTGCCAGCAGTTACGGAGGCTCGGTCCAAGAGACCCAGTACTTC. Its translation is CASSYGGSVQETQYF.